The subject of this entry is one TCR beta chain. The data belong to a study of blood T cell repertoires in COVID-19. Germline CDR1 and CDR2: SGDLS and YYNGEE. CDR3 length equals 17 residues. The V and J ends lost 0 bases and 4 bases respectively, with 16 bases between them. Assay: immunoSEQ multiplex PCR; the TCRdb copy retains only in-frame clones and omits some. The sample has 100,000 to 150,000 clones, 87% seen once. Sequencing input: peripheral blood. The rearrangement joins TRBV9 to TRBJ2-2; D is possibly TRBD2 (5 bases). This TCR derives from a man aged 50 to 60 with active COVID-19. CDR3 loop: CASSVDRGLVGTGELFF. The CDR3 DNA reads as TGTGCCAGCAGCGTAGACAGAGGGTTGGTCGGCACCGGGGAGCTGTTTTTT.